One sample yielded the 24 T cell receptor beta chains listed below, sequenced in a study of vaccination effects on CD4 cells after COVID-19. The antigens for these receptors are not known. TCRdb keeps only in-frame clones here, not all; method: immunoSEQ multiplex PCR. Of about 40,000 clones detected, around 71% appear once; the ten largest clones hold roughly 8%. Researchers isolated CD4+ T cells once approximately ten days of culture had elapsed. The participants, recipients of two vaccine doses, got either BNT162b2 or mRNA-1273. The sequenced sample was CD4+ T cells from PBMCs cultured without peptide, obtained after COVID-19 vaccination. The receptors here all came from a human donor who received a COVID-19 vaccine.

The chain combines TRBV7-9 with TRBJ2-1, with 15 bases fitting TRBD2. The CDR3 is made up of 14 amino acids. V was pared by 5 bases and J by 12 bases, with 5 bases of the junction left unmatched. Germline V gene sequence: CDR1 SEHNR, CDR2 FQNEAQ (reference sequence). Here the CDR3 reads CASSGTSGGMGQFF. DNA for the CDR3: TGTGCCAGCAGCGGGACTAGCGGGGGGATGGGGCAGTTCTTC.

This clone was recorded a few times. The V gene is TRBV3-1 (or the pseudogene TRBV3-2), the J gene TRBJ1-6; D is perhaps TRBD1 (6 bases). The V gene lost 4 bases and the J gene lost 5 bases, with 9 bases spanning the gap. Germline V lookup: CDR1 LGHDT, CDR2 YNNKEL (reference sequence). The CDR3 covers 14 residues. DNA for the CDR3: TGTGCCAGCAGCCCCCGACAGGATAATTCACCCCTCCACTTT. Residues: CASSPRQDNSPLHF.

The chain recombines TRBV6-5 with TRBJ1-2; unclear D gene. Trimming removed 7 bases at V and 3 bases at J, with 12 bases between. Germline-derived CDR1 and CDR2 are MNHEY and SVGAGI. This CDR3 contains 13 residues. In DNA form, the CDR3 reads TGTGCCAGCATTCGCTCGAGGGACTATGGCTACACCTTC. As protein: CASIRSRDYGYTF.

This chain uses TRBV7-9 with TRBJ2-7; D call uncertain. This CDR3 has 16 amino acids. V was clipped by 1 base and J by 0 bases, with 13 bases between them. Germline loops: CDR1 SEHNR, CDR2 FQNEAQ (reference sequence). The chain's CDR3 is CASSLVGSEASYEQYF. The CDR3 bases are TGTGCCAGCAGCTTAGTTGGGTCTGAAGCCTCCTACGAGCAGTACTTC.

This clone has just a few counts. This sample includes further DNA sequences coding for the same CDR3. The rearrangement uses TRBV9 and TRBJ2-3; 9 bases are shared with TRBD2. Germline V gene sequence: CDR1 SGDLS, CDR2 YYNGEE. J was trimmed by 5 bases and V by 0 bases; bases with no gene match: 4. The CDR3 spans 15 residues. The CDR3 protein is CASSVEAGGRDTQYF. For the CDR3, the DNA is TGTGCCAGCAGCGTAGAAGCGGGGGGTAGAGATACGCAGTATTTT.

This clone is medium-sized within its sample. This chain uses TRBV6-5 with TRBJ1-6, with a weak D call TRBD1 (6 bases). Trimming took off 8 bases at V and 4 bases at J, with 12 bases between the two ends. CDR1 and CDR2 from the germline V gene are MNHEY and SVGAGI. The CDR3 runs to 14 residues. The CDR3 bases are TGTGCCAGCGGTCGAACAGGGTATAATTCACCCCTCCACTTT. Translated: CASGRTGYNSPLHF.

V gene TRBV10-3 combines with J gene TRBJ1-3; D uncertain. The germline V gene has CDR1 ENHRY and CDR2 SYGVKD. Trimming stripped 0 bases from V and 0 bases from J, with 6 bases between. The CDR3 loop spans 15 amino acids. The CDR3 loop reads CAISESRSSGNTIYF. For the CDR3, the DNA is TGTGCCATCAGTGAGTCAAGGAGCTCTGGAAACACCATATATTTT.

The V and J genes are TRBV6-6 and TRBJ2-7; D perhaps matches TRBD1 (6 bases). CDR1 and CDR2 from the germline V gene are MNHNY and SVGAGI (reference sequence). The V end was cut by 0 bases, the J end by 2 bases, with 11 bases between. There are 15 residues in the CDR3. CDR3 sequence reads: CASSYSPGVAYEQYF. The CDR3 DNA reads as TGTGCCAGCAGTTACTCGCCAGGGGTGGCCTACGAGCAGTACTTC.

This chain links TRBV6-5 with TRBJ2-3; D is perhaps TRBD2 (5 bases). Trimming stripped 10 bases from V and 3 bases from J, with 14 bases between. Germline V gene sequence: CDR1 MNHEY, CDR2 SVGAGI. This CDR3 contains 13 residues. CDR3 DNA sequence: TGTGCCACCACTCTTCCGGGGACAGATACGCAGTATTTT. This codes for CATTLPGTDTQYF.

The CDR3 DNA is TGTGCCAGCAGTTACAGGACAGGGGCCAAAAACATTCAGTACTTC. Amino acid sequence: CASSYRTGAKNIQYF. This chain joins TRBV6-2 or TRBV6-3 and TRBJ2-4; the match to TRBD1 covers 8 bases. The CDR3 runs 15 residues. Unmatched junction bases numbered 1, after V lost 2 bases and J lost 1 base. CDR1 MNHEY and CDR2 SVGEGT come from the germline V gene.

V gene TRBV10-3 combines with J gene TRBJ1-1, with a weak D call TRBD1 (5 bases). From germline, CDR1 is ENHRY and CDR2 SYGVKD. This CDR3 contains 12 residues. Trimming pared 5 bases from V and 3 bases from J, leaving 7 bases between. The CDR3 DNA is TGTGCCATCAGTCAACAGGACACTGAAGCTTTCTTT. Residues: CAISQQDTEAFF.

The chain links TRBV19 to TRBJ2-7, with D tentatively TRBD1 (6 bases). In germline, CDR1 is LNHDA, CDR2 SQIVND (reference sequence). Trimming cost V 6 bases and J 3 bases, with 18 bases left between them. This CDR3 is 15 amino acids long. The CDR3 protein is CASSTEGTPRYEQYF. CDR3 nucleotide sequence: TGTGCCAGTAGCACTGAAGGGACACCTCGCTACGAGCAGTACTTC. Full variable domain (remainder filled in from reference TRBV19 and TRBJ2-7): DGGITQSPKYLFRKEGQNVTLSCEQNLNHDAMYWYRQDPGQGLRLIYYSQIVNDFQKGDIAEGYSVSREKKESFPLTVTSAQKNPTAFYLCASSTEGTPRYEQYFGPGTRLTVT.

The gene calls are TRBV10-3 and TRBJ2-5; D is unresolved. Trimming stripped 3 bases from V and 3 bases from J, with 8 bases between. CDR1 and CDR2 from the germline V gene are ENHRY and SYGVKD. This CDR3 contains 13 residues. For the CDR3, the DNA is TGTGCCATCAGTGACGCCAGTAAAGAGACCCAGTACTTC. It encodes CAISDASKETQYF.

CDR3 residues: CASSLWGNQPQHF. The CDR3 nucleotides read TGTGCCAGCAGCTTGTGGGGGAATCAGCCCCAGCATTTT. This chain links TRBV5-4 with TRBJ1-5, with D perhaps matching TRBD1 (5 bases). In germline, CDR1 is SGHNT, CDR2 YYREEE (reference sequence). V lost 1 base to trimming and J lost 4 bases, with 6 bases between them. This CDR3 spans 13 amino acids.

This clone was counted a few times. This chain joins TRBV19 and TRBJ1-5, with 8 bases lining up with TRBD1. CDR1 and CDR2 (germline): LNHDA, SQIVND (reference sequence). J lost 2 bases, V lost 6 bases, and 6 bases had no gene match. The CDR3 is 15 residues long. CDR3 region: CASSKDRVGNQPQHF. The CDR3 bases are TGTGCCAGTAGCAAGGACAGGGTGGGCAATCAGCCCCAGCATTTT. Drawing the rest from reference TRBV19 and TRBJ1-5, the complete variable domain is DGGITQSPKYLFRKEGQNVTLSCEQNLNHDAMYWYRQDPGQGLRLIYYSQIVNDFQKGDIAEGYSVSREKKESFPLTVTSAQKNPTAFYLCASSKDRVGNQPQHFGDGTRLSIL.

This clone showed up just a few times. CDR3 amino acids: CASSLDGPGNSPLHF. In DNA, the CDR3 is TGTGCCAGCAGCTTAGATGGCCCAGGGAATTCACCCCTCCACTTT. The rearrangement links TRBV11-2 to TRBJ1-6, with TRBD1 as a possible D gene (5 bases). Germline V gene lookup returns CDR1 SGHAT and CDR2 FQNNGV. The CDR3 is 15 residues long. Trimming shortened V by 0 bases and J by 7 bases, and 10 bases separated the two germline ends.

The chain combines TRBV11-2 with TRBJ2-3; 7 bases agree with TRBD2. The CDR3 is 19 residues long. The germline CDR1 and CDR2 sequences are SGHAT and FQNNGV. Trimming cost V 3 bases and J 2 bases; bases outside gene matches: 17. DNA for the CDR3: TGTGCCAGCAGCTTTGGGCAGGGTTATCGAGCGGGACCCACAGATACGCAGTATTTT. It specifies CASSFGQGYRAGPTDTQYF.

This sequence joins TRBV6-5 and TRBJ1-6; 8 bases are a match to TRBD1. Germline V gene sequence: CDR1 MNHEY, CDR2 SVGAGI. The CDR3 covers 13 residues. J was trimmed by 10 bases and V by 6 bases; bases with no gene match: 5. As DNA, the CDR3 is TGTGCCAGCAGAACAGGGGGAGGCTCACCCCTCCACTTT. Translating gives CASRTGGGSPLHF.

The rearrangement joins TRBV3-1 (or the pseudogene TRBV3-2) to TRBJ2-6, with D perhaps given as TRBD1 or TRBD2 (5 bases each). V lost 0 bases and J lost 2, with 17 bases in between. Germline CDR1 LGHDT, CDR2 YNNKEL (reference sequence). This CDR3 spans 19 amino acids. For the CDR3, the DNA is TGTGCCAGCAGCCAAGATTTACCGGGGACGACGGCTGGGGCCAACGTCCTGACTTTC. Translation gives CASSQDLPGTTAGANVLTF.

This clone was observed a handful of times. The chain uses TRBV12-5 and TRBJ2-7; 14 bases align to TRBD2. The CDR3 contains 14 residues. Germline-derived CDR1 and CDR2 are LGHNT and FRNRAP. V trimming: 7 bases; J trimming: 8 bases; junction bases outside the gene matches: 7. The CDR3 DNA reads TGTGCTAGTGCCGGGACTAGCGGGAGTTGGAAGCAGTACTTC. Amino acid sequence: CASAGTSGSWKQYF.

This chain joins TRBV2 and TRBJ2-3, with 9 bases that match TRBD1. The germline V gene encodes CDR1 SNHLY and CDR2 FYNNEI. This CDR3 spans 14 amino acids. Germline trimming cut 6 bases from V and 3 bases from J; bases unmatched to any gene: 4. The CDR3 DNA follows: TGTGCCAGCAGGGCCGGGACAGGGACAGATACGCAGTATTTT. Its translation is CASRAGTGTDTQYF. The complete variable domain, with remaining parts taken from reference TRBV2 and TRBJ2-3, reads EPEVTQTPSHQVTQMGQEVILRCVPISNHLYFYWYRQILGQKVEFLVSFYNNEISEKSEIFDDQFSVERPDGSNFTLKIRSTKLEDSAMYFCASRAGTGTDTQYFGPGTRLTVL.

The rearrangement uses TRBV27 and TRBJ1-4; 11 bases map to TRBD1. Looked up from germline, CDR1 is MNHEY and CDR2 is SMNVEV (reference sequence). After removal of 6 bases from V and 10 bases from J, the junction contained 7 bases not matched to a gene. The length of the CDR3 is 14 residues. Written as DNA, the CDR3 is TGTGCCAGCAGAAAACCGGGACAGGGGGGAAAACTGTTTTTT. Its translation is CASRKPGQGGKLFF.

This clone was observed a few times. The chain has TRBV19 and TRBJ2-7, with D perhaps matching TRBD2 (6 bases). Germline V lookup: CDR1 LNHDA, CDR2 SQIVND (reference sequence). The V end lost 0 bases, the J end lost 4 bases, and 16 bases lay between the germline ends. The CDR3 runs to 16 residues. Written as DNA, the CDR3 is TGTGCCAGTAGTATAGACGCGGGGCCCGGGGGTTACGAGCAGTACTTC. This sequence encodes CASSIDAGPGGYEQYF.

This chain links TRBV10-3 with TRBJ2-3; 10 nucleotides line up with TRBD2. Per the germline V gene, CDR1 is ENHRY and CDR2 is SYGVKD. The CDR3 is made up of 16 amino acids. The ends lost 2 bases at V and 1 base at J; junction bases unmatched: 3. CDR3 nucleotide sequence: TGTGCCATCAGTGAGACCGGGACTAGCGGCACAGATACGCAGTATTTT. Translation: CAISETGTSGTDTQYF.